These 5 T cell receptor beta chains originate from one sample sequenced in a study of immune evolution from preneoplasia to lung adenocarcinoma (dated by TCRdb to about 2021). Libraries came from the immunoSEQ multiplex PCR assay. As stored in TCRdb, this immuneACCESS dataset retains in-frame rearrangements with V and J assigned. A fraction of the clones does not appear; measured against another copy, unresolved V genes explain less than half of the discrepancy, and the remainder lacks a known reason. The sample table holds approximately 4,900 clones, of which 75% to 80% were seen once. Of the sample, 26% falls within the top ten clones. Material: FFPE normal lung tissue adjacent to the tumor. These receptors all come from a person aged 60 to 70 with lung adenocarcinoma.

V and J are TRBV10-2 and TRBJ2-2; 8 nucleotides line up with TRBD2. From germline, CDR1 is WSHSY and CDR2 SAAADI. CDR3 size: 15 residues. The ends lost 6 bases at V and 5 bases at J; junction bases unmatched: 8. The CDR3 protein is CASRTSGGGTGELFF. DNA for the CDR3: TGCGCCAGCAGAACTAGCGGAGGAGGAACCGGGGAGCTGTTTTTT.

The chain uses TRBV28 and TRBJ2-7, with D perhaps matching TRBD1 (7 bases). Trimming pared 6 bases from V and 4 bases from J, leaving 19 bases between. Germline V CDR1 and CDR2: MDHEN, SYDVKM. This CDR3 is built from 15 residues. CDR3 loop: CASRRTQQGRYEQYF. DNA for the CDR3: TGTGCCAGCAGACGAACCCAACAGGGGAGGTACGAGCAGTACTTC.

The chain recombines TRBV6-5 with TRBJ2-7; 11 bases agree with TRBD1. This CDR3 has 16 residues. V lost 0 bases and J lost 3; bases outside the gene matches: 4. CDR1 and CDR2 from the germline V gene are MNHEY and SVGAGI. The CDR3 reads CASSYSPGTGGYEQYF. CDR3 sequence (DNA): TGTGCCAGCAGTTACTCGCCGGGGACAGGGGGCTACGAGCAGTACTTC.

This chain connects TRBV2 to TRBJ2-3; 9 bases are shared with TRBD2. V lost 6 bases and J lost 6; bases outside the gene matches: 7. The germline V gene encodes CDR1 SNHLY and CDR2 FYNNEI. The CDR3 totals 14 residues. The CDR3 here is CASRDAGGKDTQYF. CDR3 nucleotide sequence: TGTGCCAGCAGGGATGCGGGGGGGAAGGATACGCAGTATTTT.

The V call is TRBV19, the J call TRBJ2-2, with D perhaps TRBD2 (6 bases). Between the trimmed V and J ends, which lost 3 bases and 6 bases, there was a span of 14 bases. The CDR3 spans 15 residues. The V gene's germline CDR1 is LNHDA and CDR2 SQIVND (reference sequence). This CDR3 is CASSIFPTGAGELFF. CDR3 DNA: TGTGCCAGTAGTATCTTTCCCACGGGGGCCGGGGAGCTGTTTTTT.